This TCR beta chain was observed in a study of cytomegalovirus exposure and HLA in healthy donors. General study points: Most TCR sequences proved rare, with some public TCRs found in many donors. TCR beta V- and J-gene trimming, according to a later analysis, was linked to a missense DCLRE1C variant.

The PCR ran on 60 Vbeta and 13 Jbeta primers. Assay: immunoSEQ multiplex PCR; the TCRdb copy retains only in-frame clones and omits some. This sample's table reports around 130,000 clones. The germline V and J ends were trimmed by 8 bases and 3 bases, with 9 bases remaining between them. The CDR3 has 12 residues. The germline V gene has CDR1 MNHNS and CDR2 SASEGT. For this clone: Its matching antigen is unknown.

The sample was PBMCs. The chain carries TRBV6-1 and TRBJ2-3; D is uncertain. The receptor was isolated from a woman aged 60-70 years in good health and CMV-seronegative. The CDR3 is CASVRLTDTQYF. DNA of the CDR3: TGTGCCAGCGTGCGATTGACAGATACGCAGTATTTT.